This T cell receptor (beta chain) is drawn from a study of CD8 T cells in ankylosing spondylitis. Study-wide results and caveats: Ankylosing spondylitis blood seemed to carry a telltale TCR beta motif made of several highly homologous variants. Past research had described some motif variants in reactive arthritis synovial fluid and blood.

Researchers built TCR beta libraries using quantitative 5'-RACE with molecular barcodes. A single record per CDR3 protein comes from TCRdb applying MiXCR to the 5' RACE reads. The sample yields under 300,000 distinct CDR3 sequences, under 20% seen once. Worth noting for this clonotype: What it binds is unknown.

The source is a male donor with ankylosing spondylitis or in good health (not recorded which). Material for sequencing was blood, either unsorted or a sorted T cell fraction (not recorded which).

DNA of the CDR3: TGCAGTGCTAGAGGCCTCAGGGGGGGAGTAAATGAGCAGTTCTTC. This translates into CSARGLRGGVNEQFF. The J gene is TRBJ2-1, the V gene TRBV20-1; D may be TRBD1 or TRBD2 (7 bases each). The germline V and J ends were trimmed by 1 base and 7 bases, with 17 bases remaining between them. Germline V CDR1 and CDR2: DFQATT, SNEGSKA (reference sequence). This CDR3 is built from 15 residues.